These 32 T cell receptor beta chains share one sample of origin, sequenced in a study of pediatric ulcerative colitis. Data came from immunoSEQ multiplex PCR; TCRdb stores just in-frame clones and leaves some out. The sample consists of 32,000 or so clones, 82% of them appearing once. The sample comprised blood. These receptors were taken from a boy between 10 and 17 years old with severe ulcerative colitis.

About this clone: The conserved closing phenylalanine or tryptophan is absent in this CDR3, likely reflecting a read error. This chain joins TRBV6-6 and TRBJ1-2, with a weak D call TRBD1 (5 bases). Germline CDR1 and CDR2: MNHNY and SVGAGI (reference sequence). V was shortened by 0 bases and J by 4 bases, with 12 bases between the two germline ends. The CDR3 length is 15 residues. In DNA form, the CDR3 reads TGTGCCAGCAGTTACTCAGGGAGGGGAGCCTATGGCTACACCCTC. It specifies CASSYSGRGAYGYTL.

This chain connects TRBV19 to TRBJ1-1; 7 nucleotides agree with TRBD1. Germline V lookup: CDR1 LNHDA, CDR2 SQIVND (reference sequence). CDR3 length: 13 residues. V dropped 6 bases and J dropped 7; count of bases not matched to a gene: 8. CDR3 nucleotides: TGTGCCAGTAGGCCCGGGACAGCGCTTGAAGCTTTCTTT. Translated: CASRPGTALEAFF.

V and J are TRBV7-2 and TRBJ2-1; 8 positions agree with TRBD2. With V trimmed by 4 bases and J by 5 bases, 4 bases remained unmatched. The germline V gene has CDR1 SGHTA and CDR2 FQGNSA. The CDR3 is 14 amino acids. The DNA for the CDR3 is TGTGCCAGCAGCTGGTCGCGGGGGGACAATGAGCAGTTCTTC. Residues: CASSWSRGDNEQFF.

The CDR3 nucleotides read TGTGCCAGCAGCTTAGGATTTCTGAACACTGAAGCTTTCTTT. Its translation is CASSLGFLNTEAFF. J is TRBJ1-1 and V is TRBV11-2; unclear D gene. V lost 1 base and J 0 bases, leaving 6 bases between the germline ends. Germline values: CDR1 SGHAT, CDR2 FQNNGV. CDR3 length equals 14 residues.

This clone was seen only a few times. The genes are TRBV19 and TRBJ1-1; no firm D call. Germline V gene lookup returns CDR1 LNHDA and CDR2 SQIVND (reference sequence). This CDR3 has 11 amino acids. V was pared by 3 bases and J by 11 bases, with 10 bases between. The CDR3 nucleotides read TGTGCCAGTAGTATCGGAGGTAAGGCTTTCTTT. It encodes CASSIGGKAFF.

The chain combines TRBV6-1 with TRBJ1-2, with TRBD1 matching over 10 bases. Germline V gene sequence: CDR1 MNHNS, CDR2 SASEGT. Losses at the gene ends were 2 bases for V and 8 bases for J; bases not matched to a gene: 8. This CDR3 contains 15 residues. CDR3 bases: TGTGCCAGCAGTGAAAGGACAGGGGGAAGAAACGGCTACACCTTC. Encoded protein: CASSERTGGRNGYTF.

The genes are TRBV7-3 and TRBJ2-1, with D hard to call. Germline V CDR1 and CDR2: SGHTA, FQGTGA. V shed 2 bases and J shed 1 base, with 6 bases lying between them. The CDR3 contains 14 residues. CDR3 in amino acids: CASSLGYSYNEQFF. The CDR3 coding sequence is TGTGCCAGCAGCTTAGGGTATTCCTACAATGAGCAGTTCTTC.

The V gene is TRBV7-8, the J gene TRBJ1-2, with 8 bases fitting TRBD1. The germline gives CDR1 SGHVS, CDR2 FQNEAQ. V shed 5 bases, J shed 7 bases, and the junction held 15 bases outside the gene matches. The CDR3 sequence is 16 residues long. CDR3 amino acids: CASSPPSYRGASGYTF. The CDR3 DNA sequence: TGTGCCAGCAGCCCACCTTCTTACAGGGGGGCAAGTGGCTACACCTTC.

The chain has TRBV7-3 and TRBJ2-2, with D possibly matching TRBD1 (6 bases). The CDR3 loop spans 17 amino acids. Germline CDR1 SGHTA, CDR2 FQGTGA. V was clipped by 6 bases and J by 3 bases, with 20 bases between them. The CDR3 bases are TGTGCCAGCAGTTTTAATACCCAGGGGCCTTACACCGGGGAGCTGTTTTTT. It codes for CASSFNTQGPYTGELFF.

The J gene is TRBJ1-1, the V gene TRBV25-1; D remains unclear. Germline values: CDR1 MGHDK, CDR2 SYGVNS. The CDR3 loop spans 13 amino acids. The germline V and J ends were trimmed by 5 bases and 11 bases, with 18 bases remaining between them. CDR3 sequence: CASSRSGRREAFF. CDR3 sequence (DNA): TGTGCCAGCAGTCGAAGCGGGAGAAGGGAGGCTTTCTTT.

The V call is TRBV11-2, the J call TRBJ2-1, with D possibly TRBD2 on 6 matching bases. V lost 5 bases and J lost 10, with 18 bases in between. CDR1 and CDR2 from the germline V gene are SGHAT and FQNNGV. The CDR3 spans 14 residues. In nucleotides, the CDR3 is TGTGCCAGCAGCCCGGGGGTAAGAAGTGACGAGCAGTTCTTC. Its protein is CASSPGVRSDEQFF. Using reference TRBV11-2 and TRBJ2-1 for the parts outside the CDR3, the full variable domain is EAGVAQSPRYKIIEKRQSVAFWCNPISGHATLYWYQQILGQGPKLLIQFQNNGVVDDSQLPKDRFSAERLKGVDSTLKIQPAKLEDSAVYLCASSPGVRSDEQFFGPGTRLTVL.

This sequence joins TRBV10-1 and TRBJ2-7; weak D call: TRBD2 (6 bases). V was cut by 3 bases and J by 4 bases, with 13 bases left in between. CDR1 and CDR2 (germline): WNHNN, SYGVQD (reference sequence). CDR3 size: 14 residues. The chain's CDR3 is CASSEGAGPYEQYF. The CDR3 DNA sequence: TGCGCCAGCAGTGAAGGTGCGGGACCTTACGAGCAGTACTTC.

This chain connects TRBV2 to TRBJ1-2, with D possibly matching TRBD1 (5 bases). Germline V gene lookup returns CDR1 SNHLY and CDR2 FYNNEI. The CDR3 loop spans 16 amino acids. Between the trimmed V and J ends, which lost 2 bases and 4 bases, there was a span of 17 bases. CDR3 DNA sequence: TGTGCCAGCAGTGAACCCCGGGGGAGAAACTTCTATGGCTACACCTTC. It yields the protein CASSEPRGRNFYGYTF.

This rearrangement joins TRBV5-6 to TRBJ1-3; 9 bases align to TRBD1. The J segment lost 5 bases and the V segment lost 5 bases, leaving 11 bases of the junction unmatched. Germline lookup yields CDR1 SGHDT and CDR2 YYEEEE. The CDR3 totals 16 residues. CDR3 protein: CASSPGTGLARNTIYF. For the CDR3, the DNA is TGTGCCAGCAGTCCCGGGACAGGGCTTGCTAGAAACACCATATATTTT.

The V and J genes are TRBV6-5 and TRBJ2-3; 7 nucleotides agree with TRBD1. J was trimmed by 2 bases and V by 8 bases; bases with no gene match: 4. CDR3 size: 13 residues. Germline CDR1 and CDR2: MNHEY and SVGAGI. The CDR3 loop reads CASSGQNTDTQYF. The CDR3 nucleotides are TGTGCCAGCTCGGGACAGAACACAGATACGCAGTATTTT.

This chain links TRBV6-5 with TRBJ1-1; D gene ambiguous. The CDR3 is 15 residues long. Germline V lookup: CDR1 MNHEY, CDR2 SVGAGI. Trimming stripped 2 bases from V and 1 base from J, with 11 bases between. The CDR3: CASSYNRAWNTEAFF. The CDR3 coding sequence is TGTGCCAGCAGTTACAATAGGGCCTGGAACACTGAAGCTTTCTTT.

This clone was recorded only once. This chain links TRBV4-1 with TRBJ2-5, with D perhaps assigned TRBD1 or TRBD2 (6 bases each). The closer fit of TRBJ2-7 to the DNA end suggests the J call may be wrong. This CDR3 contains 15 residues. Germline-derived CDR1 and CDR2 are MGHRA and YSYEKL. The CDR3, as DNA: TGCGCCAGCAGCCAAGAGGAGGGGGAGGCCTACGAGCAGTACTTC. It codes for CASSQEEGEAYEQYF.

V usage is TRBV30 and J usage is TRBJ2-1; D unresolved. CDR1 is GTSNPN and CDR2 is SVGIG in the germline V gene (reference sequence). Trimming pared 1 base from V and 7 bases from J, leaving 5 bases between. CDR3 length: 11 residues. In DNA form, the CDR3 reads TGTGCCTGGAGTGACGAGAATGAGCAGTTCTTC. Amino acids: CAWSDENEQFF.

The chain employs TRBV18 and TRBJ2-7, with a possible D match to TRBD1 (5 bases). V lost 3 bases, J lost 1 base, and 7 bases lay in between. CDR3 length: 13 amino acids. Germline CDR1 KGHSH, CDR2 LQKENI. CDR3: CASSPQGSYEQYF. The CDR3 DNA follows: TGTGCCAGCTCACCGCAGGGATCCTACGAGCAGTACTTC.

This sequence joins TRBV2 and TRBJ1-2; D is ambiguous. This CDR3 contains 13 residues. Germline CDR1 and CDR2: SNHLY and FYNNEI. Deletions cut 8 bases from V and 8 bases from J, with 18 bases between. In DNA form, the CDR3 reads TGTGCCAGCTTCGTCACAGCCTTGTCGGGCTACACCTTC. This codes for CASFVTALSGYTF.

The CDR3 DNA reads TGTGCCAGCAGCTTGGGTTGGGCAGGCCAGAGCTCCTACAATGAGCAGTTCTTC. It encodes CASSLGWAGQSSYNEQFF. The chain has TRBV5-6 and TRBJ2-1; D is unclear. Germline V lookup: CDR1 SGHDT, CDR2 YYEEEE. Trimming removed 0 bases at V and 0 bases at J, with 16 bases between. The CDR3 loop spans 18 amino acids.

The V gene is TRBV9, the J gene TRBJ2-3; 11 bases align to TRBD1. The CDR3 runs to 16 residues. Germline values: CDR1 SGDLS, CDR2 YYNGEE. The V gene end was trimmed by 2 bases and the J gene end by 4 bases; junction bases not matched to a gene: 6. CDR3 loop: CASSVSPGQGADTQYF. The CDR3 DNA follows: TGTGCCAGCAGCGTCTCGCCGGGACAGGGGGCAGATACGCAGTATTTT.

The chain is built from TRBV29-1 and TRBJ2-3, with D unclear. The CDR3 consists of 18 residues. Trimming stripped 6 bases from V and 6 bases from J, with 31 bases between. The germline V gene has CDR1 SQVTM and CDR2 ANQGSEA. CDR3 sequence (DNA): TGCAGCGTAGATAACATTTCGAAACTCCCCTTCCAGACCGATACGCAGTATTTT. Translated: CSVDNISKLPFQTDTQYF.

V gene TRBV4-3 combines with J gene TRBJ1-6; perhaps TRBD1 as D (6 bases). The ends were cut back, 0 bases at V and 5 bases at J, with 8 bases in the middle. This CDR3 contains 15 residues. Germline V gene lookup returns CDR1 LGHNA and CDR2 YSLEER. The DNA of the CDR3 is TGCGCCAGCAGCCAAGATACAGGGAATAATTCACCCCTCCACTTT. This codes for CASSQDTGNNSPLHF.

This rearrangement joins TRBV4-3 to TRBJ1-1, with D possibly TRBD1 on 5 matching bases. Trimming left V 1 base short and J 7 bases short, with 13 bases between. Germline V CDR1 and CDR2: LGHNA, YSLEER. The CDR3 extends over 14 amino acids. CDR3 loop: CASSQGGTGREAFF. The CDR3 region has the DNA TGCGCCAGCAGCCAAGGTGGGACCGGCCGTGAAGCTTTCTTT.

In DNA, the CDR3 is TGTGCCAGCAGCCAGGGGGGACAGCAAAACTATGGCTACACCTTC. Amino acids: CASSQGGQQNYGYTF. The chain combines TRBV6-6 with TRBJ1-2, with 7 positions matching TRBD1. With 6 bases clipped from V and 2 bases from J, the junction kept 9 bases outside the gene matches. CDR3 length: 15 amino acids. CDR1 and CDR2 (germline): MNHNY, SVGAGI (reference sequence).

The chain has TRBV11-2 and TRBJ2-5; 9 bases match TRBD2. The CDR3 consists of 15 residues. The J segment lost 5 bases and the V segment lost 1 base, leaving 5 bases of the junction unmatched. The germline V gene has CDR1 SGHAT and CDR2 FQNNGV. The CDR3 spells CASSLGLADVETQYF. DNA of the CDR3: TGTGCCAGCAGCTTAGGACTAGCGGACGTGGAGACCCAGTACTTC.

J is TRBJ2-7 and V is TRBV11-2; the D gene is possibly TRBD1 (6 bases). Trimming left V 3 bases short and J 5 bases short, with 17 bases between. CDR3 size: 15 residues. CDR1 and CDR2 from the germline V gene are SGHAT and FQNNGV. CDR3 sequence: CASSFFPGVIDEQYF. In DNA form, the CDR3 reads TGTGCCAGCAGCTTCTTCCCAGGGGTGATAGACGAGCAGTACTTC.

The genes are TRBV10-2 and TRBJ1-5, with D perhaps matching TRBD1 (5 bases). CDR1 is WSHSY and CDR2 is SAAADI in the germline V gene. Trimming removed 6 bases from V and 1 base from J, with 10 bases in between. The CDR3 runs 14 residues. The CDR3 coding sequence is TGCGCCAGCAGCGGGGGGGGGAGCAATCAGCCCCAGCATTTT. The encoded protein is CASSGGGSNQPQHF.

V is TRBV30 and J is TRBJ1-1; D is unresolved. The CDR3 consists of 11 residues. Trimming pared 2 bases from V and 5 bases from J, leaving 6 bases between. Germline values: CDR1 GTSNPN, CDR2 SVGIG (reference sequence). The CDR3 is CAWSLGTEAFF. CDR3 bases: TGTGCCTGGAGTCTAGGGACTGAAGCTTTCTTT.

This chain links TRBV7-3 with TRBJ1-1; weak D call: TRBD1 (6 bases). The V end was cut by 2 bases, the J end by 3 bases, with 13 bases between. Per germline, CDR1 SGHTA and CDR2 FQGTGA. This CDR3 comprises 15 residues. The CDR3 is CASSLSGAAYTEAFF. CDR3 coding DNA: TGTGCCAGCAGCTTATCGGGGGCAGCGTACACTGAAGCTTTCTTT. The full variable domain, its missing parts supplied by reference TRBV7-3 and TRBJ1-1, is GAGVSQTPSNKVTEKGKYVELRCDPISGHTALYWYRQSLGQGPEFLIYFQGTGAADDSGLPNDRFFAVRPEGSVSTLKIQRTERGDSAVYLCASSLSGAAYTEAFFGQGTRLTVV.

The chain combines TRBV4-1 with TRBJ2-7; tentatively, D is TRBD1 or TRBD2 (6 bases each). Germline CDR1 and CDR2: MGHRA and YSYEKL. The CDR3 runs to 15 residues. The V end lost 3 bases, the J end lost 2 bases, and 14 bases lay between the germline ends. The CDR3: CASSHPGASTYEQYF. CDR3 sequence (DNA): TGCGCCAGCAGCCACCCGGGGGCCAGTACCTACGAGCAGTACTTC.